A selection of T cell receptor beta chains follows, all from one sample in a study of cytomegalovirus exposure and HLA in healthy donors. The repertoire was sequenced with immunoSEQ multiplex PCR; TCRdb's copy has only in-frame clones and lacks some. The repertoire has 190,000 or so clones, 75% to 85% of them found once; the top ten carry under 0.8%. Sequencing was done on a sample of PBMCs. The receptors were gathered from a boy between 10 and 17 years old in good health and CMV-seronegative. CDR3s include the opening cysteine and the closing phenylalanine or tryptophan. A D gene is named only where the DNA matches it firmly. For some rows the clone size is stated as once, few or many, or as a class when expanded; others skip it.

j_call: TRBJ1-1
v_call: TRBV19
clone_size: few
d_call: TRBD1
cdr3_nt: TGTGCCAGTATACCGGGACAGGGTTTGAACACTGAAGCTTTCTTT
cdr3_aa: CASIPGQGLNTEAFF

j_call: TRBJ2-2
v_call: TRBV6-1
clone_size: NA
d_call: NA
cdr3_nt: TGTGCCAGCAGTGAATTACAGGCCGGGACCGGGGAGCTGTTTTTT
cdr3_aa: CASSELQAGTGELFF

j_call: TRBJ1-1
v_call: TRBV29-1
clone_size: NA
d_call: NA
cdr3_nt: TGCAGCGTTGAGATCAGGGGCACGAACACTGAAGCTTTCTTT
cdr3_aa: CSVEIRGTNTEAFF

j_call: TRBJ1-1
v_call: TRBV5-1
clone_size: NA
d_call: NA
cdr3_nt: TGCGCCAGCAGCTCCGGGAGGGGGGGTGAAGCTTTCTTT
cdr3_aa: CASSSGRGGEAFF

j_call: TRBJ1-1
v_call: TRBV30
clone_size: NA
d_call: NA
cdr3_nt: TGTGCCTGGAGTGTACGAGTCTACAGGTTGAACACTGAAGCTTTCTTT
cdr3_aa: CAWSVRVYRLNTEAFF

j_call: TRBJ1-2
v_call: TRBV29-1
clone_size: once
d_call: TRBD1
cdr3_nt: TGCAGCGTTGAGCTGGGACAGGGTTATGGCTACACCTTC
cdr3_aa: CSVELGQGYGYTF

j_call: TRBJ1-1
v_call: TRBV10-3
clone_size: NA
d_call: TRBD1
cdr3_nt: TGTGCCATCAGTGAACCGGGACAGGGGGCAACTGAAGCTTTCTTT
cdr3_aa: CAISEPGQGATEAFF

j_call: TRBJ1-1
v_call: TRBV30
clone_size: few
d_call: NA
cdr3_nt: TGTGCCTGGACCGACAGCCCCTCAATGAACACTGAAGCTTTCTTT
cdr3_aa: CAWTDSPSMNTEAFF

j_call: TRBJ1-2
v_call: TRBV7-2
clone_size: NA
d_call: TRBD1
cdr3_nt: TGTGCCAGCAGCCCCCGACAGGGAACCTATGGCTACACCTTC
cdr3_aa: CASSPRQGTYGYTF

j_call: TRBJ2-3
v_call: TRBV5-1
clone_size: NA
d_call: TRBD2
cdr3_nt: TGCGCCAGCAGCCCAGCACCCGGGACTAGCGGGAGGATGGGCACAGATACGCAGTATTTT
cdr3_aa: CASSPAPGTSGRMGTDTQYF

j_call: TRBJ2-7
v_call: TRBV5-1
clone_size: few
d_call: TRBD2
cdr3_nt: TGCGCCAGCAGCCTGACTAGCGGGAGCAACGAGCAGTACTTC
cdr3_aa: CASSLTSGSNEQYF

j_call: TRBJ2-7
v_call: TRBV5-1
clone_size: NA
d_call: NA
cdr3_nt: TGCGCCAGCAGCTTGGAAGGGGGTAGCTCCTACGAGCAGTACTTC
cdr3_aa: CASSLEGGSSYEQYF

j_call: TRBJ2-3
v_call: TRBV5-1
clone_size: few
d_call: NA
cdr3_nt: TGCGCCAGCAGCCCCGGACAGATTAGCACAGATACGCAGTATTTT
cdr3_aa: CASSPGQISTDTQYF

j_call: TRBJ2-7
v_call: TRBV19
clone_size: few
d_call: NA
cdr3_nt: TGTGCCAGTAGTACGGAGAAACCGAGCTACGAGCAGTACTTC
cdr3_aa: CASSTEKPSYEQYF

j_call: TRBJ2-1
v_call: TRBV6-4
clone_size: NA
d_call: TRBD2
cdr3_nt: TGTGCCAGCAGCTTCGGGGCGGGGGGCCCCAATGAGCAGTTCTTC
cdr3_aa: CASSFGAGGPNEQFF

j_call: TRBJ2-7
v_call: TRBV21-1
clone_size: few
d_call: NA
cdr3_nt: TGTGCCAGCAGACCCGGGACAGGGTATTACGAGCAGTACTTC
cdr3_aa: CASRPGTGYYEQYF

j_call: TRBJ2-7
v_call: TRBV18
clone_size: NA
d_call: TRBD1
cdr3_nt: TGTGCCAGCTCACCTCTGGACAGGGCCCTATCCTACGAGCAGTACTTC
cdr3_aa: CASSPLDRALSYEQYF

j_call: TRBJ1-1
v_call: TRBV6-6
clone_size: NA
d_call: NA
cdr3_nt: TGTGCCAGCAGTTACTCGACGGGGGGCAGGGAAGCTTTCTTT
cdr3_aa: CASSYSTGGREAFF

j_call: TRBJ1-2
v_call: TRBV4-1
clone_size: NA
d_call: TRBD1
cdr3_nt: TGCGCCAGCAGCCAAGAACAGGGGAACTATGGCTACACCTTC
cdr3_aa: CASSQEQGNYGYTF

j_call: TRBJ1-5
v_call: TRBV6-5
clone_size: NA
d_call: NA
cdr3_nt: TGTGCCAGCAGTCGAGGAACTTGGAATCAGCCCCAGCATTTT
cdr3_aa: CASSRGTWNQPQHF

j_call: TRBJ1-3
v_call: TRBV6-1
clone_size: NA
d_call: NA
cdr3_nt: TGTGCCAGCAGCGCGAAATGGCAGGGTAGGAACACCATATATTTT
cdr3_aa: CASSAKWQGRNTIYF

j_call: TRBJ2-2
v_call: TRBV19
clone_size: NA
d_call: NA
cdr3_nt: TGTGCCAGTAGTATAGGGGATCGAACGGGAACTCGGTGGCTGTTTTTT
cdr3_aa: CASSIGDRTGTRWLFF

j_call: TRBJ1-5
v_call: TRBV6-6
clone_size: NA
d_call: TRBD1
cdr3_nt: TGTGCCAGCAGTCTCGGACAGGGGGATCAGCCCCAGCATTTT
cdr3_aa: CASSLGQGDQPQHF

j_call: TRBJ1-1
v_call: TRBV5-1
clone_size: NA
d_call: NA
cdr3_nt: TGCGCCAGCAGCTTGGGGCCCCGTTCTGAAGCTTTCTTT
cdr3_aa: CASSLGPRSEAFF

j_call: TRBJ2-5
v_call: TRBV11-3
clone_size: few
d_call: NA
cdr3_nt: TGTGCCAGCAGCTTAGTCCCCCCGCCAGGGGTCCAAGAGACCCAGTACTTC
cdr3_aa: CASSLVPPPGVQETQYF

j_call: TRBJ1-2
v_call: TRBV5-4
clone_size: NA
d_call: NA
cdr3_nt: TGTGCCAGCAGCTTGGAAACAGGGCGGATGGCTAACTATGGCTACACCTTC
cdr3_aa: CASSLETGRMANYGYTF

j_call: TRBJ1-2
v_call: TRBV6-1
clone_size: few
d_call: TRBD1
cdr3_nt: TGTGCCAGCAGAGGAACAGGGGACAGAAATGGCTACACCTTC
cdr3_aa: CASRGTGDRNGYTF

j_call: TRBJ1-1
v_call: TRBV6-4
clone_size: NA
d_call: NA
cdr3_nt: TGTGCCAGCCGACCTTCCTGGACAGCCGAACTCACTGAAGCTTTCTTT
cdr3_aa: CASRPSWTAELTEAFF

j_call: TRBJ2-2
v_call: TRBV29-1
clone_size: NA
d_call: NA
cdr3_nt: TGCAGCGTCCGCCCGGGTCTCCTCGCCGGGGAGCTGTTTTTT
cdr3_aa: CSVRPGLLAGELFF

j_call: TRBJ1-4
v_call: TRBV19
clone_size: NA
d_call: NA
cdr3_nt: TGTGCCAGTAGCGCCATAATGGCGGGAGGTGTCCGGCTGTTTTTT
cdr3_aa: CASSAIMAGGVRLFF

j_call: TRBJ1-5
v_call: TRBV30
clone_size: NA
d_call: TRBD1
cdr3_nt: TGTGCCTGGAGCATCGGGACAGCCAATCAGCCCCAGCATTTT
cdr3_aa: CAWSIGTANQPQHF

j_call: TRBJ1-2
v_call: TRBV7-8
clone_size: few
d_call: NA
cdr3_nt: TGTGCCAGCAGCTTAGCGGGGAGTTACTATGGCTACACCTTC
cdr3_aa: CASSLAGSYYGYTF

j_call: TRBJ2-2
v_call: TRBV9
clone_size: NA
d_call: TRBD2
cdr3_nt: TGTGCCAGCAGCGTAGATGCTAGCGGGTACACCGGGGAGCTGTTTTTT
cdr3_aa: CASSVDASGYTGELFF

j_call: TRBJ2-1
v_call: TRBV5-1
clone_size: NA
d_call: NA
cdr3_nt: TGCGCCAGCAGCTTGACAGCGGACAATGAGCAGTTCTTC
cdr3_aa: CASSLTADNEQFF

j_call: TRBJ2-7
v_call: TRBV19
clone_size: NA
d_call: NA
cdr3_nt: TGTGCCAGTAGAAATGCAGGGGACCCCAACGAGCAGTACTTC
cdr3_aa: CASRNAGDPNEQYF

j_call: TRBJ1-5
v_call: TRBV9
clone_size: NA
d_call: TRBD1
cdr3_nt: TGTGCCAGCAGCGTAGCTCAGGGGGCCAATCAGCCCCAGCATTTT
cdr3_aa: CASSVAQGANQPQHF

j_call: TRBJ2-1
v_call: TRBV27
clone_size: NA
d_call: NA
cdr3_nt: TGTGCCAGCAGTAAGGGGTGGAATGAGCAGTTCTTC
cdr3_aa: CASSKGWNEQFF

j_call: TRBJ1-2
v_call: TRBV5-1
clone_size: NA
d_call: TRBD1
cdr3_nt: TGCGCCAGCAGCTCCTGGACAGGGAACTATGGCTACACCTTC
cdr3_aa: CASSSWTGNYGYTF

j_call: TRBJ1-4
v_call: TRBV15
clone_size: NA
d_call: TRBD1
cdr3_nt: TGTGCCACCAGCAGAGATCGGGACAGGAACGGAAAACTGTTTTTT
cdr3_aa: CATSRDRDRNGKLFF

j_call: TRBJ2-1
v_call: TRBV4-1
clone_size: NA
d_call: TRBD2
cdr3_nt: TGCGCCAGCAGCCCCGAGGGCTGGGCGGGGGGATCGAAGCAGTTCTTC
cdr3_aa: CASSPEGWAGGSKQFF

j_call: TRBJ2-7
v_call: TRBV10-3
clone_size: NA
d_call: NA
cdr3_nt: TGTGCCATGAGTGGGAGGACCTACGAGCAGTACTTC
cdr3_aa: CAMSGRTYEQYF

j_call: TRBJ2-2
v_call: TRBV9
clone_size: NA
d_call: NA
cdr3_nt: TGTGCCAGCAGCGTAACCTCCTTGATGGGGGGAGCTGATTTGTTTTTT
cdr3_aa: CASSVTSLMGGADLFF

j_call: TRBJ2-5
v_call: TRBV9
clone_size: NA
d_call: NA
cdr3_nt: TGTGCCAGCAGCGAGCGGACTGGAGGGAGAGAGACCCAGTACTTC
cdr3_aa: CASSERTGGRETQYF

j_call: TRBJ1-1
v_call: TRBV11-1
clone_size: NA
d_call: TRBD1
cdr3_nt: TGTGCCAGCAGCCCCCTCTGGACAGGCACTGAAGCTTTCTTT
cdr3_aa: CASSPLWTGTEAFF

j_call: TRBJ2-7
v_call: TRBV25-1
clone_size: NA
d_call: NA
cdr3_nt: TGTGCCAGCAGTGAGGGCAGGAGGTCCCACGAGCAGTACTTC
cdr3_aa: CASSEGRRSHEQYF

j_call: TRBJ2-7
v_call: TRBV6-1
clone_size: NA
d_call: NA
cdr3_nt: TGTGCCGGCGGCAGGGCGACCTACGAGCAGTACTTC
cdr3_aa: CAGGRATYEQYF

j_call: TRBJ2-2
v_call: TRBV7-6
clone_size: NA
d_call: NA
cdr3_nt: TGTGCCAGCAGCTTAGGGGACACGAAGGTTGGGGAGCTGTTTTTT
cdr3_aa: CASSLGDTKVGELFF

j_call: TRBJ2-7
v_call: TRBV19
clone_size: NA
d_call: TRBD2
cdr3_nt: TGTGCCAGTAGGAGAAGCGGGAGGGACTACGAGCGGTACTTC
cdr3_aa: CASRRSGRDYERYF

j_call: TRBJ2-3
v_call: TRBV13
clone_size: NA
d_call: NA
cdr3_nt: TGTGCCAGCAGCTTAGTCTTGGGGGAACCGGGACGCGGGAAGTATTTT
cdr3_aa: CASSLVLGEPGRGKYF

j_call: TRBJ2-3
v_call: TRBV15
clone_size: NA
d_call: TRBD1
cdr3_nt: TGTGCCACCAGCAGAGCACGGGACAGAGATACGCAGTATTTT
cdr3_aa: CATSRARDRDTQYF

j_call: TRBJ2-1
v_call: TRBV28
clone_size: NA
d_call: TRBD2
cdr3_nt: TGTGCCAGCAAAACTAGCGGGGGTTTGGATGAGCAGTTCTTC
cdr3_aa: CASKTSGGLDEQFF

j_call: TRBJ1-1
v_call: TRBV20-1
clone_size: NA
d_call: NA
cdr3_nt: TGCAGTGCTAGCTCGAACACTGAAGCTTTCTTT
cdr3_aa: CSASSNTEAFF

j_call: TRBJ1-5
v_call: TRBV10-3
clone_size: NA
d_call: TRBD1
cdr3_nt: TGTGCCACCTCACCCGGGACAGAATATAGCAATCAGCCCCAGCATTTT
cdr3_aa: CATSPGTEYSNQPQHF

j_call: TRBJ2-5
v_call: TRBV10-1
clone_size: NA
d_call: NA
cdr3_nt: TGCGCCAGCAGTGAGTCGAAAGTGGGGCAAGGGGAGACCCAGTACTTC
cdr3_aa: CASSESKVGQGETQYF

j_call: TRBJ2-3
v_call: TRBV4-1
clone_size: once
d_call: TRBD2
cdr3_nt: TGCGCCAGCAGCCTAAATGTAGCGGGAGGCAGCACAGATACGCAGTATTTT
cdr3_aa: CASSLNVAGGSTDTQYF

j_call: TRBJ2-3
v_call: TRBV7-2
clone_size: NA
d_call: TRBD2
cdr3_nt: TGTGCCAGCAGCTTAGTGCGGCTAGCGGGAGGGGCAGATACGCAGTATTTT
cdr3_aa: CASSLVRLAGGADTQYF

j_call: TRBJ1-1
v_call: TRBV28
clone_size: once
d_call: NA
cdr3_nt: TGTGCCAGCAGCCCCAGGGTGCGGAACACTGAAGCTTTCTTT
cdr3_aa: CASSPRVRNTEAFF

j_call: TRBJ2-1
v_call: TRBV30
clone_size: NA
d_call: NA
cdr3_nt: TGTGCCTGGAGTGTGTTCGGTGGACCTACGCTTGACAGTGAGCAGTTCTTC
cdr3_aa: CAWSVFGGPTLDSEQFF